The next 10 T cell receptor beta chains were all read from a single sample in a study of blood T cell repertoires in COVID-19. Assay used: immunoSEQ multiplex PCR; TCRdb lists only in-frame clones, some missing. Of under 250,000 clones in the sample, roughly 92% were seen once. Sequenced: peripheral blood. These receptors all come from a man in his sixties with COVID-19, enrolled during active disease.

The V call is TRBV9, the J call TRBJ2-7; weak D call: TRBD2 (6 bases). The CDR3 loop spans 15 amino acids. With 0 bases removed from V and 7 bases from J, the gap between germline ends came to 17 bases. CDR1 is SGDLS, CDR2 YYNGEE, per germline. The CDR3 region is CASSVGNSGGEEQYF. DNA for the CDR3: TGTGCCAGCAGCGTAGGAAATAGCGGAGGGGAAGAGCAGTACTTC. Full variable domain (rest looked up from reference TRBV9 and TRBJ2-7): DSGVTQTPKHLITATGQRVTLRCSPRSGDLSVYWYQQSLDQGLQFLIQYYNGEERAKGNILERFSAQQFPDLHSELNLSSLELGDSALYFCASSVGNSGGEEQYFGPGTRLTVT.

This chain links TRBV3-1 (or the pseudogene TRBV3-2) with TRBJ2-7; 13 bases agree with TRBD2. CDR3 length equals 14 residues. The J segment lost 6 bases and the V segment lost 6 bases, leaving 5 bases of the junction unmatched. The germline V gene encodes CDR1 LGHDT and CDR2 YNNKEL (reference sequence). The CDR3 reads CASSWTSGSPEQYF. The CDR3 region has the DNA TGTGCCAGCAGTTGGACTAGCGGGAGCCCCGAGCAGTACTTC.

This sequence joins TRBV3-1 (or the pseudogene TRBV3-2) and TRBJ1-6, with 8 positions matching TRBD1. Germline lookup yields CDR1 LGHDT and CDR2 YNNKEL (reference sequence). With 4 bases clipped from V and 7 bases from J, the junction kept 3 bases outside the gene matches. This CDR3 is 14 amino acids long. CDR3 sequence reads: CASSPGGENSPLHF. CDR3 nucleotide sequence: TGTGCCAGCAGCCCAGGGGGCGAAAATTCACCCCTCCACTTT.

This chain links TRBV7-8 with TRBJ1-1; the D is unclear. From germline, CDR1 is SGHVS and CDR2 FQNEAQ. Trimming cost V 5 bases and J 5 bases, with 12 bases left between them. The CDR3 totals 13 residues. DNA for the CDR3: TGTGCCAGCAGCCGCAGCGTCGAAACTGAAGCTTTCTTT. Its protein product is CASSRSVETEAFF.

In this sample, this clone turned up once. The gene calls are TRBV4-1 and TRBJ1-1, with D possibly being TRBD1 (5 bases). The CDR3 consists of 15 residues. Per the germline V gene, CDR1 is MGHRA and CDR2 is YSYEKL. V was clipped by 5 bases and J by 1 base, with 14 bases between them. The CDR3 loop is CASSSEGLGNTEAFF. Written as DNA, the CDR3 is TGCGCCAGCAGCTCGGAGGGGCTTGGGAACACTGAAGCTTTCTTT.

The chain links TRBV5-1 to TRBJ1-2; D possibly corresponds to TRBD1 (6 bases). This CDR3 region has 15 residues. From germline, CDR1 is SGHRS and CDR2 YFSETQ. V was clipped by 0 bases and J by 8 bases, with 17 bases between them. The CDR3, as DNA: TGCGCCAGCAGCTTGGAGGGGGGGGGCGCAAAGGGCTACACCTTC. Translated, it gives CASSLEGGGAKGYTF.

The genes are TRBV5-4 and TRBJ1-2; TRBD1 agrees at 11 bases. Germline CDR1 SGHNT, CDR2 YYREEE (reference sequence). The CDR3 is 17 amino acids. Losses at the gene ends were 5 bases for V and 5 bases for J; bases not matched to a gene: 14. CDR3 bases: TGTGCCAGCAGTTCGGGGACAGGGGGTTCGGCGGGGTATGGCTACACCTTC. This codes for CASSSGTGGSAGYGYTF.

The sample holds one count of this clone. The chain employs TRBV5-3 and TRBJ2-2, with 10 nucleotides matching TRBD2. TRBV5-3 is treated as an ORF (open reading frame) with a function not yet certain. This CDR3 region has 17 residues. Trimming cost V 2 bases and J 7 bases; bases outside gene matches: 11. DNA of the CDR3: TGTGCCAGAAGCTTTAGTGGCAGACTAGCGGGTAGCGGGGAGCTGTTTTTT. Its protein is CARSFSGRLAGSGELFF.

This chain joins TRBV7-9 and TRBJ1-6; TRBD1 agrees at 8 bases. From germline, CDR1 is SEHNR and CDR2 FQNEAQ (reference sequence). J gave up 7 bases and V 2 bases, and 1 base lay outside the gene matches. CDR3 length equals 14 residues. In DNA form, the CDR3 reads TGTGCCAGCAGCTTAAGACAGGGGAATTCACCCCTCCACTTT. Its translation is CASSLRQGNSPLHF.

V usage is TRBV18 and J usage is TRBJ2-7, with D maybe TRBD2 (7 bases). This CDR3 has 15 amino acids. Per germline, CDR1 KGHSH and CDR2 LQKENI. The V gene lost 2 bases and the J gene lost 0 bases, with 11 bases spanning the gap. For the CDR3, the DNA is TGTGCCAGCTCACCAGGGAGGGGGAGCTCCTACGAGCAGTACTTC. It encodes CASSPGRGSSYEQYF.